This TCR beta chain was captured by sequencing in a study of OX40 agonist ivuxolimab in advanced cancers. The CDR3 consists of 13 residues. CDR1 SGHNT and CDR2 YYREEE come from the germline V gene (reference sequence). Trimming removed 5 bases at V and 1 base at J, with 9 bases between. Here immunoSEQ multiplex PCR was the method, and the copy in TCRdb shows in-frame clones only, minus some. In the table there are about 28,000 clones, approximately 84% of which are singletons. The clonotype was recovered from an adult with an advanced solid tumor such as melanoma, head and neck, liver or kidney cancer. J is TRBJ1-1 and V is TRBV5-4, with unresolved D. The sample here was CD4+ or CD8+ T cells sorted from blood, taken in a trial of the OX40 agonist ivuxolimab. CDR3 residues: CASRETANTEAFF. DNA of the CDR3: TGTGCCAGCAGGGAGACGGCGAACACTGAAGCTTTCTTT.